A selection of T cell receptor beta chains follows, all from one sample in a study of cytomegalovirus exposure and HLA in healthy donors. Only in-frame clones appear in the TCRdb table, and some are missing; sequencing was by immunoSEQ multiplex PCR. The sample yields about 170,000 clones, roughly 80% seen once. Material: PBMCs. The source is a male donor in good health and CMV-seronegative. The CDR3 runs from the conserved cysteine through the conserved F or W. Each record gives: D gene, CDR3 length, J gene, V gene, clone size, CDR3 protein, CDR3 DNA. A D gene is named only where the DNA matches it firmly. Size tells how often a clone was seen (once, few, many) or the class of an expanded clone, and some rows leave it out.

NA,19,TRBJ1-3,TRBV11-3,NA,CASSFSLLSVPSSGNTIYF,TGTGCCAGCAGCTTTAGTTTATTGTCTGTCCCGAGCTCTGGAAACACCATATATTTT
NA,13,TRBJ2-2,TRBV27,NA,CASSFRGSGELFF,TGTGCCAGCAGTTTTAGGGGATCCGGGGAGCTGTTTTTT
NA,13,TRBJ2-1,TRBV9,NA,CASSVGGQVEQFF,TGTGCCAGCAGCGTAGGTGGGCAGGTTGAGCAGTTCTTC
NA,12,TRBJ1-2,TRBV6-4,NA,CATRDGVSGYTF,TGTGCCACCCGGGATGGGGTCTCCGGCTACACCTTC
NA,15,TRBJ1-3,TRBV18,NA,CASSRDGGSRNTIYF,TGTGCCAGCTCACGGGACGGGGGAAGTCGGAACACCATATATTTT
NA,13,TRBJ1-1,TRBV29-1,few,CSVRKELNTEAFF,TGCAGCGTTAGGAAGGAGCTGAACACTGAAGCTTTCTTT
TRBD1,15,TRBJ1-2,TRBV7-2,once,CASSLLEWTQGGVTF,TGTGCCAGCAGCTTATTGGAATGGACCCAGGGGGGAGTCACCTTC
TRBD2,13,TRBJ2-3,TRBV29-1,once,CSVRAGGADTQYF,TGCAGCGTCCGAGCGGGGGGGGCAGATACGCAGTATTTT
NA,13,TRBJ2-7,TRBV29-1,NA,CSVEGQGRGEQYF,TGCAGCGTTGAAGGGCAGGGTAGAGGCGAGCAGTACTTC
NA,15,TRBJ2-2,TRBV4-3,NA,CASSQAAGRTGELFF,TGCGCCAGCAGCCAAGCGGCAGGAAGAACCGGGGAGCTGTTTTTT
NA,13,TRBJ2-1,TRBV19,NA,CASTEAYYNEQFF,TGTGCCAGTACGGAGGCGTACTACAATGAGCAGTTCTTC
NA,15,TRBJ2-3,TRBV15,NA,CATSSRQDSTDTQYF,TGTGCCACCAGCAGCAGACAGGACAGCACAGATACGCAGTATTTT
TRBD1,15,TRBJ1-2,TRBV5-1,NA,CASSLEGTGIPGYTF,TGCGCCAGCAGCTTGGAGGGGACAGGGATTCCCGGCTACACCTTC
TRBD2,15,TRBJ2-7,TRBV6-5,NA,CASSYGAGGDYEQYF,TGTGCCAGCAGTTACGGGGCGGGGGGGGACTACGAGCAGTACTTC
TRBD1,13,TRBJ2-7,TRBV10-3,NA,CAIRDRTGDEQYF,TGTGCCATCAGAGATCGGACAGGGGACGAGCAGTACTTC
NA,13,TRBJ2-1,TRBV7-9,NA,CSSSLGGNNEQFF,TGTTCCAGCAGCTTAGGAGGGAACAATGAGCAGTTCTTC
TRBD1,16,TRBJ2-2,TRBV5-1,few,CASSLFRTGQTGELFF,TGCGCCAGCAGTTTGTTTCGGACAGGGCAAACCGGGGAGCTGTTTTTT
NA,14,TRBJ1-2,TRBV5-1,NA,CASSLWAGVDGYTF,TGCGCCAGCAGCTTGTGGGCAGGGGTAGACGGCTACACCTTC
NA,14,TRBJ1-1,TRBV19,NA,CASRQGRGNTEAFF,TGTGCCAGTAGACAGGGCCGGGGGAACACTGAAGCTTTCTTT
NA,14,TRBJ1-2,TRBV6-5,few,CASRVWSGNYGYTF,TGTGCCAGCAGGGTCTGGTCGGGAAACTATGGCTACACCTTC
NA,15,TRBJ1-1,TRBV6-6,NA,CASSYADRLNTEAFF,TGTGCCAGCAGTTACGCCGACAGACTGAACACTGAAGCTTTCTTT
NA,15,TRBJ2-2,TRBV27,NA,CASSLAGLGTGELFF,TGTGCCAGCAGTTTGGCGGGGCTGGGCACCGGGGAGCTGTTTTTT
TRBD1,14,TRBJ2-5,TRBV7-2,once,CASSRRQGSETQYF,TGTGCCAGCAGCCGTAGACAGGGCTCAGAGACCCAGTACTTC
NA,14,TRBJ2-7,TRBV7-8,NA,CASSWTVFSYEQYF,TGTGCCAGCAGCTGGACAGTCTTTTCCTACGAGCAGTACTTC
TRBD2,17,TRBJ2-3,TRBV7-9,NA,CASSYPTSGGEADTQYF,TGTGCCAGCAGCTATCCGACTAGCGGGGGCGAAGCAGATACGCAGTATTTT
NA,16,TRBJ2-1,TRBV29-1,few,CSVEDILRRPYNEQFF,TGCAGCGTTGAAGATATTTTGAGGCGCCCCTACAATGAGCAGTTCTTC
NA,15,TRBJ2-1,TRBV21-1,once,CASSKGGVSYNEQFF,TGTGCCAGCAGCAAGGGGGGGGTTTCCTACAATGAGCAGTTCTTC
NA,16,TRBJ2-7,TRBV5-6,NA,CASSLVRSSFVDEQYF,TGTGCCAGCAGCTTGGTCCGGTCCTCTTTCGTGGACGAGCAGTACTTC
TRBD2,15,TRBJ2-7,TRBV27,NA,CASSSPGGGKSEQYF,TGTGCCAGCAGTTCCCCCGGGGGGGGGAAGAGCGAGCAGTACTTC
NA,14,TRBJ1-6,TRBV30,few,CAWGLLPSDSPLHF,TGTGCCTGGGGGCTTCTCCCGTCGGATTCACCCCTCCACTTT
TRBD1,17,TRBJ2-2,TRBV4-3,NA,CASSQVVTGENTGELFF,TGCGCCAGCAGCCAAGTGGTCACAGGGGAGAACACCGGGGAGCTGTTTTTT
NA,14,TRBJ1-2,TRBV7-2,once,CASSPSSGYYGYTF,TGTGCCAGCAGCCCCAGCTCGGGGTACTATGGCTACACCTTC
NA,12,TRBJ1-1,TRBV7-9,NA,CASSLEGGSAFF,TGTGCCAGCAGCTTAGAGGGAGGGAGTGCTTTCTTT
TRBD1,16,TRBJ2-2,TRBV5-5,once,CASSVGTGSNTGELFF,TGTGCCAGCAGCGTCGGGACAGGGTCGAACACCGGGGAGCTGTTTTTT
NA,15,TRBJ2-5,TRBV5-1,once,CASSLWSRGGETQYF,TGCGCCAGCAGCTTGTGGTCCAGGGGTGGGGAGACCCAGTACTTC
TRBD1,15,TRBJ2-1,TRBV4-1,NA,CASSQGTGIYNEQFF,TGCGCCAGCAGCCAAGGGACAGGGATATACAATGAGCAGTTCTTC
TRBD1,15,TRBJ2-2,TRBV6-5,NA,CASSKGQGNTGELFF,TGTGCCAGCAGTAAGGGACAGGGGAACACCGGGGAGCTGTTTTTT
NA,16,TRBJ1-1,TRBV6-5,NA,CASSYSSSRLNTEAFF,TGTGCCAGCAGTTATAGTAGTAGCAGACTAAACACTGAAGCTTTCTTT
NA,12,TRBJ1-4,TRBV19,NA,CASSPSDEKLFF,TGTGCCAGTAGTCCCTCGGATGAAAAACTGTTTTTT
NA,14,TRBJ1-3,TRBV6-6,NA,CASTNVGSGNTIYF,TGTGCCAGCACCAATGTAGGGAGTGGAAACACCATATATTTT
NA,13,TRBJ2-7,TRBV5-1,NA,CASSLVGGYEQYF,TGCGCCAGCAGCTTGGTGGGGGGCTACGAGCAGTACTTC
TRBD2,15,TRBJ2-7,TRBV19,NA,CASSPSGGRSYEQYF,TGTGCCAGTAGCCCTAGCGGGGGCCGCTCCTACGAGCAGTACTTC
NA,18,TRBJ1-3,TRBV7-6,NA,CASSPLSGGQIGGNTIYF,TGTGCCAGCAGCCCCCTCTCCGGAGGACAGATAGGAGGAAACACCATATATTTT
TRBD2,16,TRBJ2-3,TRBV12-5,NA,CASGLGLAGSTDTQYF,TGTGCTAGTGGTTTGGGACTAGCGGGGAGCACAGATACGCAGTATTTT
NA,14,TRBJ1-1,TRBV6-6,NA,CASSYPTDRDSAFF,TGTGCCAGCAGTTACCCAACAGACCGGGACTCAGCTTTCTTT
NA,17,TRBJ2-6,TRBV9,NA,CASSPRGGYSGANVLTF,TGTGCCAGCAGCCCCCGTGGCGGCTACTCTGGGGCCAACGTCCTGACTTTC
NA,17,TRBJ2-7,TRBV5-1,few,CASSRILLRERTYEQYF,TGCGCCAGCAGCCGAATCCTCCTCAGGGAACGTACCTACGAGCAGTACTTC
TRBD2,16,TRBJ2-5,TRBV7-8,NA,CASRGGAGATGETQYF,TGTGCCAGCAGGGGGGGAGCGGGGGCCACCGGAGAGACCCAGTACTTC
TRBD2,16,TRBJ2-1,TRBV7-2,NA,CASSQEGLAIYNEQFF,TGTGCCAGCAGCCAGGAGGGACTAGCGATATACAATGAGCAGTTCTTC
NA,15,TRBJ1-1,TRBV11-2,NA,CASSLDQGGRTEAFF,TGTGCCAGCAGCTTAGATCAGGGTGGCCGTACTGAAGCTTTCTTT
NA,12,TRBJ1-5,TRBV29-1,once,CSAGDFNQPQHF,TGCAGCGCTGGGGACTTTAATCAGCCCCAGCATTTT
NA,14,TRBJ2-7,TRBV5-1,NA,CASSSTGISYEQYF,TGCGCCAGCAGCTCTACCGGGATCTCCTACGAGCAGTACTTC
TRBD1,16,TRBJ1-2,TRBV5-1,few,CASKPPGTGTSYGYTF,TGCGCCAGCAAACCCCCGGGGACAGGGACCTCATATGGCTACACCTTC
TRBD2,19,TRBJ2-3,TRBV7-2,NA,CASSLLAGGQGNSIDTQYF,TGTGCCAGCAGCTTGTTAGCGGGCGGGCAGGGAAACTCCATTGATACGCAGTATTTT